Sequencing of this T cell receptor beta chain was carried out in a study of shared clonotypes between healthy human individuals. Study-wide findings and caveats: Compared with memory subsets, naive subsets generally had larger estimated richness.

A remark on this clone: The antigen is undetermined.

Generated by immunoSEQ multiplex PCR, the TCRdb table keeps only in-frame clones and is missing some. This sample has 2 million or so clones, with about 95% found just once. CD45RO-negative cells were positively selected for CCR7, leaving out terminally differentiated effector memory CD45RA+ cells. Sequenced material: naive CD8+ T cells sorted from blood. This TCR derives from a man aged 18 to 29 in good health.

The CDR3: CASSLSGGLPYNEQFF. DNA of the CDR3: TGTGCCAGCAGTCTAAGCGGGGGGCTTCCCTACAATGAGCAGTTCTTC. The chain links TRBV2 to TRBJ2-1; 9 nucleotides align to TRBD2. This CDR3 has 16 residues. The ends lost 5 bases at V and 2 bases at J; junction bases unmatched: 7. Germline values: CDR1 SNHLY, CDR2 FYNNEI.